This T cell receptor beta chain originates from a study of shared clonotypes between healthy human individuals. Study overall: The cohort comprised a couple of women and a few men. Their ages spanned 18 to 49 years. Overall study findings and caveats: Compared with memory subsets, naive subsets generally had larger estimated richness.

The table lists this clone with a count of one. The antigen is undetermined. Measured with immunoSEQ multiplex PCR; TCRdb has only the in-frame clones, and not every one. The data contain about 2 million clones, about 94% of them singletons. Terminally differentiated effector memory CD45RA+ cells were excluded from the naive CD8 cells, which were CD45RO-negative and positively selected for CCR7. The CDR3 length is 16 residues. Germline V lookup: CDR1 SEHNR, CDR2 FQNEAQ (reference sequence). V shed 5 bases and J 0 bases; nucleotides not matched to a gene: 5. The sequenced material came from naive CD8+ T cells sorted from blood. This TCR came from a man aged 18-30 years in good health. V is TRBV7-9 and J is TRBJ1-4; TRBD1 matches 8 bases. Here the CDR3 DNA reads TGTGCCAGCAGCCCCGACAGGGGAACAACTAATGAAAAACTGTTTTTT. It yields the protein CASSPDRGTTNEKLFF.